A single sample gave rise to the 10 T cell receptor beta chains below, sequenced in a study of T cell clonality in common variable immunodeficiency. TCRdb keeps only in-frame clones here, not all; method: immunoSEQ multiplex PCR. This sample has over 35,000 clones, each found more than once. The sequencing sample was made of peripheral blood mononuclear cells. These receptors were collected from a person aged 18 to 69 in good health.

This clone has a count of ten or more. Coverage ceases 3 residues before the CDR3 finishes, and the germline J gene fills in the end. The V call is TRBV19, the J call TRBJ1-1, with D possibly being TRBD1 (5 bases). This CDR3 has 14 residues. Trimming left V 7 bases short and J 2 bases short, with 14 bases between. Germline CDR1 is LNHDA and CDR2 is SQIVND (reference sequence). CDR3 in amino acids: CASTGGAVNTEAFF. The CDR3 DNA, read in part, is TGTGCCAGTACCGGGGGAGCGGTCAACACTGAA.

This clone was observed many times. The CDR3 end falls 3 residues outside the read, so it is completed with the germline J gene. The chain uses TRBV2 and TRBJ2-1; D gene ambiguous. The CDR3 spans 12 residues. Trimming shortened V by 3 bases and J by 7 bases, and 7 bases separated the two germline ends. Germline V CDR1 and CDR2: SNHLY, FYNNEI. The sequenced CDR3 bases are TGTGCCAGCAGTGATAACGGGAATGAG. It is translated as CASSDNGNE. The CDR3 as a whole reads CASSDNGNEQFF.

With regard to this clone: The CDR3 end is not reached by the read, which stops 3 residues before it; the germline J gene fills it in. The V and J genes are TRBV7-9 and TRBJ1-2; TRBD1 aligns across 7 bases. Germline loops: CDR1 SEHNR, CDR2 FQNEAQ (reference sequence). This CDR3 comprises 12 residues. The CDR3 spells CASSLEGGDYTF. Incomplete CDR3 DNA: TGTGCCAGCAGCTTAGAAGGGGGCGAC.

This clone appeared many times. The CDR3 end is not reached by the read, which stops 3 residues before it; the germline J gene fills it in. V usage is TRBV20-1 and J usage is TRBJ2-7; 9 nucleotides align to TRBD1. Germline V gives CDR1 DFQATT, CDR2 SNEGSKA (reference sequence). The CDR3 is 16 amino acids. The V segment lost 5 bases and the J segment 2 bases; nucleotides outside the gene matches: 13. CDR3 protein: CSASPRTGDVTYEQYF. The part of the CDR3 DNA that was read is TGCAGTGCTTCGCCTCGGACAGGGGACGTGACCTACGAG.

This clone has ten or more counts. The read terminates 3 residues ahead of where the CDR3 ends, so the germline J gene completes it. V gene TRBV20-1 combines with J gene TRBJ2-7; the D is unclear. This CDR3 has 14 residues. V shed 0 bases and J shed 2 bases, with 11 bases lying between them. CDR1 and CDR2 from the germline V gene are DFQATT and SNEGSKA (reference sequence). The DNA read from the CDR3 is TGCAGTGCTAGAGAGGAAAAGGGTACCTACGAG. Translation: CSAREEKGTYE. The entire CDR3 sequence reads CSAREEKGTYEQYF.

This clone has ten or more counts. The sequence runs out 3 residues before the end of the CDR3; the remainder is reconstructed from the germline J gene. The chain recombines TRBV19 with TRBJ2-2; TRBD2 might be the D (5 bases). Deletions cut 5 bases from V and 7 bases from J, with 8 bases between. The CDR3 consists of 12 residues. Germline V gene data show CDR1 as LNHDA and CDR2 as SQIVND (reference sequence). The CDR3 protein is CASSQRNGELFF. The covered CDR3 bases are TGTGCCAGTAGTCAGCGGAACGGGGAG.

There are many counts of this clone. The read is 3 residues too short to cover the CDR3 end, so that end is filled in from the germline J gene. The gene calls are TRBV20-1 and TRBJ1-1; TRBD1 agrees at 7 bases. Germline V lookup: CDR1 DFQATT, CDR2 SNEGSKA (reference sequence). V shed 6 bases, J shed 3 bases, and the junction held 7 bases outside the gene matches. The CDR3 contains 13 residues. CDR3 bases read: TGCAGTGCCGAGGGGACAGCATACACTGAA. Its protein is CSAEGTAYTE. The whole CDR3 protein reads CSAEGTAYTEAFF.

This clone was detected only a few times. The read comes to an end 3 residues before the CDR3 does, leaving the germline J gene to fill in the end. The chain has TRBV7-2 and TRBJ1-4; perhaps TRBD1 as D (6 bases). Per the germline V gene, CDR1 is SGHTA and CDR2 is FQGNSA. V lost 5 bases and J 8 bases, leaving 15 bases between the germline ends. The CDR3 length is 14 residues. The sequenced part of the CDR3 DNA is TGTGCCAGCAGCCCGTACAGGGAGGAGGAAAAA. This translates into CASSPYREEEK. The whole CDR3 protein reads CASSPYREEEKLFF.

This clone appeared many times. The CDR3 is CSAKGTSGSIDTGELFF. CDR3 DNA (partial): TGCAGTGCAAAGGGGACTAGCGGGAGTATAGACACCGGGGAG. This sequence joins TRBV20-1 and TRBJ2-2; TRBD2 matches 14 bases. From the germline J gene comes the end of the CDR3, since the read stops 3 residues before it. Germline values: CDR1 DFQATT, CDR2 SNEGSKA (reference sequence). The J segment lost 3 bases and the V segment lost 6 bases, leaving 9 bases of the junction unmatched. CDR3 length equals 17 residues.

Many counts were recorded for this clone. The sequenced fragment ends 3 residues before the CDR3 boundary, so the rest is inferred from the germline J gene. The J gene is TRBJ1-5, the V gene TRBV20-1; weak D call: TRBD1 (6 bases). V dropped 6 bases and J dropped 3 bases, with 12 bases sitting between them. This CDR3 contains 13 residues. Germline V gene lookup returns CDR1 DFQATT and CDR2 SNEGSKA (reference sequence). The CDR3 bases that were read are TGCAGTGCGCAACAGGGTTCCAATCAGCCC. It translates to CSAQQGSNQP. The CDR3, in full, reads CSAQQGSNQPQHF.